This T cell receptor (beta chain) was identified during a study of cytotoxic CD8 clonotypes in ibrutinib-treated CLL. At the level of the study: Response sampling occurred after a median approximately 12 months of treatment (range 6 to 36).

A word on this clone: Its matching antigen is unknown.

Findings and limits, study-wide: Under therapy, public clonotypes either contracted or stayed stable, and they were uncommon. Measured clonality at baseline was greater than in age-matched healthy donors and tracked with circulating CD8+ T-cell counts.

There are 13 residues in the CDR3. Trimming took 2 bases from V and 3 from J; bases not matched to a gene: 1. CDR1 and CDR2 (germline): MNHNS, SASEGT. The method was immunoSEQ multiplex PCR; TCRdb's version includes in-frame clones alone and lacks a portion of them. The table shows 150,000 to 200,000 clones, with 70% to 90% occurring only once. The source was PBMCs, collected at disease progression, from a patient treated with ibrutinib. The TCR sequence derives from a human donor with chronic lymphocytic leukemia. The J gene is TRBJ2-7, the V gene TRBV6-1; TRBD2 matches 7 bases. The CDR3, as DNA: TGTGCCAGCAGTGAATGGGGGGGCTACGAGCAGTACTTC. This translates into CASSEWGGYEQYF.